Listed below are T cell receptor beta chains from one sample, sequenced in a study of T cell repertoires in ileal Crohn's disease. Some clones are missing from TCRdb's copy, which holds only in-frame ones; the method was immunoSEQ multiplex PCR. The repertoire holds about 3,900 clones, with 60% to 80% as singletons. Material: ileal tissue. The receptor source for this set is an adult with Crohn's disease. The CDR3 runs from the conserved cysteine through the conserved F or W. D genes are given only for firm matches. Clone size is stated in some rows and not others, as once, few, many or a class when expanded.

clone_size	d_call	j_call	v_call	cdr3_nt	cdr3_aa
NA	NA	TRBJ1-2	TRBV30	TGTGCCTGGACCCAACGAGGGGACACTAACTATGGCTACACCTTC	CAWTQRGDTNYGYTF
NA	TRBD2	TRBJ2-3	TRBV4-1	TGCGCCAGCAGCCAGGGGACTAGCGGGATCACAGATACGCAGTATTTT	CASSQGTSGITDTQYF
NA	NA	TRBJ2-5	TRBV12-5	TGTGCTAGTGGTTTGGTACAAGGCAGAGGGGAGACCCAGTACTTC	CASGLVQGRGETQYF
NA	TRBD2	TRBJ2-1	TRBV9	TGTGCCAGCAGCGTGGGTAGCGGGGGGGCCGGTGAGCAGTTCTTC	CASSVGSGGAGEQFF
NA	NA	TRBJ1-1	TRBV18	TGTGCCAGCTCACCACCCAGCGCGAACACTGAAGCTTTCTTT	CASSPPSANTEAFF
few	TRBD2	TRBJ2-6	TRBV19	TGTGCCAGTATGGAGCGGGAGGGTCGGTATTCTGGGGCCAACGTCCTGACTTTC	CASMEREGRYSGANVLTF
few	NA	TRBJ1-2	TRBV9	TGTGCCAGCAGCGTAGCGGGAGGTGGCTACACCTTC	CASSVAGGGYTF
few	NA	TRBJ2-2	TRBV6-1	TGTGCCAGCAGTGAAGGGCACGAAAACACCGGGGAGCTGTTTTTT	CASSEGHENTGELFF
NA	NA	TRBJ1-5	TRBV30	TGTGCCTGGAGTAGGCAGGGTGACCAGCCCCAGCATTTT	CAWSRQGDQPQHF
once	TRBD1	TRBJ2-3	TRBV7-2	TGTGCCAGCAGCTCCCGGACAGGGGGTAGCACAGATACGCAGTATTTT	CASSSRTGGSTDTQYF
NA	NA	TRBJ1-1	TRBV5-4	TGTGCCAGCAGCTCAACTGCCGGAGACACTGAAGCTTTCTTT	CASSSTAGDTEAFF
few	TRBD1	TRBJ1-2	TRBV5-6	TGTGCCAGCAGCACTCAGACAGGGGGATCAGGAGGCTACACCTTC	CASSTQTGGSGGYTF
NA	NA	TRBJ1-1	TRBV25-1	TGTGCCAGCAAACGTGGGGGGATGGTACCGAACACTGAAGCTTTCTTT	CASKRGGMVPNTEAFF
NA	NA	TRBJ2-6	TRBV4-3	TGCGCCAGCAGCCACCAGGAAACAAACTCTGGGGCCAACGTCCTGACTTTC	CASSHQETNSGANVLTF
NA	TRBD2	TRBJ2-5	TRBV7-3	TGTGCCAGCAGCATCGGGGGACTAGCGGAAGAGACCCAGTACTTC	CASSIGGLAEETQYF
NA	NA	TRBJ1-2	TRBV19	TGTGCCAGTAGTACCGACAAGGGGCCTTTTTTTGGCTACACCTTC	CASSTDKGPFFGYTF
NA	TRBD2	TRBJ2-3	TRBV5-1	TGCGCCAGCAGCTTGGGGAGAGGTAGCGGGGTGGAAGATACGCAGTATTTT	CASSLGRGSGVEDTQYF
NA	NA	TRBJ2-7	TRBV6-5	TGTGCCAGCAGTCCTAACAGGGTTTCCTACGAGCAGTACTTC	CASSPNRVSYEQYF
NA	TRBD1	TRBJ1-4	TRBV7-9	TGTGCCAGCAGCCATTCCTGGACAGGGTCTAATGAAAAACTGTTTTTT	CASSHSWTGSNEKLFF
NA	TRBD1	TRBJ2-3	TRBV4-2	TGTGCCAGCAGCCCGGGACAGGCTTCGGTAGATACGCAGTATTTT	CASSPGQASVDTQYF
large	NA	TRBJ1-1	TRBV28	TGTGCCAGCAGTTGGGCCTCCGGGACAATGAACACTGAAGCTTTCTTT	CASSWASGTMNTEAFF
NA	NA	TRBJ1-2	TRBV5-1	TGCGCCAGCAGCTCGGACAGTAAAAACTATGGCTACACCTTC	CASSSDSKNYGYTF
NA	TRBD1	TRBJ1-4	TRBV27	TGTGCCAGCAGTCAAGGGGGCGCGGGTGAAAAACTGTTTTTT	CASSQGGAGEKLFF
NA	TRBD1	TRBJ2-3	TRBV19	TGTGCCAGTAGTATCCAGAGACAGGGGAGTGGTACGCAGTATTTT	CASSIQRQGSGTQYF
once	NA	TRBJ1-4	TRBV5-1	TGCGCCAGCAGCACCGACAGGATTGGGGCTAATGAAAAACTGTTTTTT	CASSTDRIGANEKLFF
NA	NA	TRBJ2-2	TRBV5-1	TGCGCCAGCAGCTTGGGAGCCTCGCCCGGGGAGCTGTTTTTT	CASSLGASPGELFF
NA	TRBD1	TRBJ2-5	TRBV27	TGTGCCAGCAGTTTATACTCGACAGGGATCGGAGAGACCCAGTACTTC	CASSLYSTGIGETQYF
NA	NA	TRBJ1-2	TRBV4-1	TGCGTCAGCAGCCAAGAAGCGCTCATCACTAACTATGGCTACACCTTC	CVSSQEALITNYGYTF
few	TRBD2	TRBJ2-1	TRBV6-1	TGTGCCAGCAGTGAAGGTTGGGGACTAGCGAATGAGCAGTTCTTC	CASSEGWGLANEQFF
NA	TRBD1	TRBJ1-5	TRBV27	TGTGCCAGCAGTCTGACAGGGATCAATCAGCCCCAGCATTTT	CASSLTGINQPQHF
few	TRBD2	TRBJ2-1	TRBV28	TGTGCCAGCAGCCGGCGGACTAGCGGGGGTGAGCAGTTCTTC	CASSRRTSGGEQFF
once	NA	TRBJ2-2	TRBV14	TGTGCCAGCAGCCAAGAGTCTAGCACCGGGGAGCTGTTTTTT	CASSQESSTGELFF
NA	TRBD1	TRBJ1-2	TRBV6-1	TGTGCCAGCAGTGCTGGTTGGACAGGGAACTATGGCTACACCTTC	CASSAGWTGNYGYTF
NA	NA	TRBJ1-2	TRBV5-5	TGTGCCAGCAGCTTGTATTTCACAGACCAACACTATGGCTACACCTTC	CASSLYFTDQHYGYTF
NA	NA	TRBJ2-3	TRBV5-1	TGCGCCAGCAGCTTGGTTACGACAGCCACAGATACGCAGTATTTT	CASSLVTTATDTQYF
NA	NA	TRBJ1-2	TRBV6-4	TGTGCCAGCAGTGACTCGTTTTCGGGACGTGGGGGACTTAACTATGGCTACACCTTC	CASSDSFSGRGGLNYGYTF
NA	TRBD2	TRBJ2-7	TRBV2	TGTGCCGGCGCGGGTGACGGGACTAGCAGCGAGCAGTACTTC	CAGAGDGTSSEQYF
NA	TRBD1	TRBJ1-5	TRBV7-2	TGTGCCAGCAGCCCGACAGGGGTCAATCGGCCCCAGCATTTT	CASSPTGVNRPQHF
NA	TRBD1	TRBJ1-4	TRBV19	TGTGCCAGTAGTACCAGGACAGGGATCGCAACTAATGAAAAACTGTTTTTT	CASSTRTGIATNEKLFF
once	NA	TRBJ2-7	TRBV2	TGTGCCAGCACCCAGACTAGGGGAGGTCACGAGCAGTACTTC	CASTQTRGGHEQYF
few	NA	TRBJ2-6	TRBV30	TGTGCCTGGAGTGGGGCCCTACTGTCTGGGGCCAACGTCCTGACTTTC	CAWSGALLSGANVLTF
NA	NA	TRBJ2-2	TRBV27	TGTGCCAGCAGTTTCGGGGTCCCCGGGGAGCTGTTTTTT	CASSFGVPGELFF
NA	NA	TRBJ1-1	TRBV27	TGTGCCAGCAGTCCCCGGCCGGGGGGCAGGGACACTGAAGCTTTCTTT	CASSPRPGGRDTEAFF
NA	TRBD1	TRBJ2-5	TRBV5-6	TGTGCCAGCAGCCACGAGAAAGGACAGGGGATTCACCGGGAGACCCAGTACTTC	CASSHEKGQGIHRETQYF
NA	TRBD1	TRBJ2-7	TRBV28	TGTGCCAGCAGCCCCCCCGGTGGGGGACAGTACGAGCAGTACTTC	CASSPPGGGQYEQYF
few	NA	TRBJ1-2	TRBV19	TGTGCCAGTAGTATAGATGGCAGGTTGGTCTATGGCTACACCTTC	CASSIDGRLVYGYTF
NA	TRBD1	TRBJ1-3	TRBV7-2	TGTGCCAGCAGCGAACAGGGGGGAGGAAACACCATATATTTT	CASSEQGGGNTIYF
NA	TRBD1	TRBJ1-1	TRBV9	TGTGCCAGCAGCGCCACGACAGGGAATTGGGGCACTGAAGCTTTCTTT	CASSATTGNWGTEAFF
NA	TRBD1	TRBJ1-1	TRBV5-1	TGCGCCAGCAGCGACGGGACAGGGGCTATGAACACTGAAGCTTTCTTT	CASSDGTGAMNTEAFF
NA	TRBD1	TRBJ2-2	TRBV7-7	TGTGCTAGCAGCTCCGGGACAGGGTCCACCGGGGAGCTGTTTTTT	CASSSGTGSTGELFF
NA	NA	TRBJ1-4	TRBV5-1	TGCGCCAGCAGCTCAGGGCAAAATGAAAAACTGTTTTTT	CASSSGQNEKLFF
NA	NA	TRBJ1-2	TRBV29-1	TGCAGCATGACAGACAGTAACTATGGCTACACCTTC	CSMTDSNYGYTF
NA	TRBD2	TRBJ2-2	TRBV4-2	TGTGCCAGCAGCCCGGGGCCAGCGGGGGGGGACAAGACCGGGGAGCTGTTTTTT	CASSPGPAGGDKTGELFF
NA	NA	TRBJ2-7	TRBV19	TGTGCCAGTAGAAAACCGAGCTCCTACGAGCAGTACTTC	CASRKPSSYEQYF
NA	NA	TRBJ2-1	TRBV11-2	TGTGCCAGTCGACTGGGCTCCTACAATGAGCAGTTCTTC	CASRLGSYNEQFF
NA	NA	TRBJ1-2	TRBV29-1	TGCAGCGCTACGGAGGGATCTTCCGGCTACACCTTC	CSATEGSSGYTF
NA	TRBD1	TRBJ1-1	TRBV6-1	TGTGCCAGCAGTCTCTGGCCAGGGGGGACTGAAGCTTTCTTT	CASSLWPGGTEAFF
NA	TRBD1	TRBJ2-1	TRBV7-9	TGTGCCAGCAGCCTCGGACAGGGGGCTATGGAGGGATACAATGAGCAGTTCTTC	CASSLGQGAMEGYNEQFF
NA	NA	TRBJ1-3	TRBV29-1	TGCAGCGTTGAAGAAGAGACAGCGAGACGAATCTCTGGAAACACCATATATTTT	CSVEEETARRISGNTIYF
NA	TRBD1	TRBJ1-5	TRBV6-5	TGTGCCGGCCCAGGGGGTAATCAGCCCCAGCATTTT	CAGPGGNQPQHF